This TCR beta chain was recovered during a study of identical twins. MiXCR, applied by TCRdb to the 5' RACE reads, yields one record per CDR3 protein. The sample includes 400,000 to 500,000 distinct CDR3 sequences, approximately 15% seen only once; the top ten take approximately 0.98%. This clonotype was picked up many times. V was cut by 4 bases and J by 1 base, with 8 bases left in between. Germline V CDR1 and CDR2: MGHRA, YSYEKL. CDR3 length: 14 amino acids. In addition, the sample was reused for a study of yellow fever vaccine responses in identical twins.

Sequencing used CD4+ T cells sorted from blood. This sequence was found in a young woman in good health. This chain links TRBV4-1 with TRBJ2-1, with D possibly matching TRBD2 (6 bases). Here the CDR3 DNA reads TGCGCCAGCAGCCTGACTAGTTCCTACAATGAGCAGTTCTTC. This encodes CASSLTSSYNEQFF.